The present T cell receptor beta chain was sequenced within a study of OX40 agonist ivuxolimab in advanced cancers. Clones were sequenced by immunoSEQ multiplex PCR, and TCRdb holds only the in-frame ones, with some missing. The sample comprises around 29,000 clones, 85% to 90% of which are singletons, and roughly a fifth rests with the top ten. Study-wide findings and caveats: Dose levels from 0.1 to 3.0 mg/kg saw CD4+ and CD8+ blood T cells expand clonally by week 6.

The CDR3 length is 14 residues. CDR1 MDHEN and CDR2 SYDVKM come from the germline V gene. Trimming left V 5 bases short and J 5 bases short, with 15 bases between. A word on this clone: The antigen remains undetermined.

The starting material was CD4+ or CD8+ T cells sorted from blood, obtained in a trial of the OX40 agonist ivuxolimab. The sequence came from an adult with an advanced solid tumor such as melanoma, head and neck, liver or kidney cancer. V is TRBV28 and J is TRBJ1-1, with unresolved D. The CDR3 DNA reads TGTGCCAGCAGTAGATCCTGGGTTGGGACTGAAGCTTTCTTT. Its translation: CASSRSWVGTEAFF.